The 21 T cell receptor beta chains given below trace back to one sample, sequenced in a study of blood T cell repertoires in COVID-19. Using immunoSEQ multiplex PCR, the repertoire was profiled, and TCRdb retains in-frame clones only, with some absent. The profile covers over 100,000 clones, with roughly 69% appearing a single time and approximately 2% taken by the ten largest. The specimen sequenced was peripheral blood. Receptors were obtained from a woman aged 70-85 years with acute or convalescent COVID-19.

The chain employs TRBV6-2 or TRBV6-3 and TRBJ2-3, with 15 bases aligning to TRBD2. Germline-derived CDR1 and CDR2 are MNHEY and SVGEGT. This CDR3 has 16 residues. V was pared by 6 bases and J by 1 base, with 2 bases of the junction left unmatched. The CDR3 spells CASSRTSGGGTDTQYF. The CDR3 bases are TGTGCCAGCAGCAGGACTAGCGGGGGGGGCACAGATACGCAGTATTTT.

In nucleotides, the CDR3 is TGCGCCAGCAGCTTGGGTTCGGGAGAGGAGACCCAGTACTTC. Translating it yields CASSLGSGEETQYF. The chain employs TRBV5-1 and TRBJ2-5, with D possibly matching TRBD2 (6 bases). V dropped 0 bases and J dropped 5 bases, with 11 bases sitting between them. Germline V gene data show CDR1 as SGHRS and CDR2 as YFSETQ. The CDR3 totals 14 residues.

The genes are TRBV20-1 and TRBJ1-1, with D perhaps TRBD1 (5 bases). The germline V gene has CDR1 DFQATT and CDR2 SNEGSKA (reference sequence). V was clipped by 3 bases and J by 0 bases, with 14 bases between them. This CDR3 has 15 amino acids. Here the CDR3 reads CSASWQGTMNTEAFF. The CDR3 region has the DNA TGCAGTGCTAGTTGGCAGGGAACAATGAACACTGAAGCTTTCTTT.

Only a few counts were recorded for this clone. The rearrangement links TRBV7-9 to TRBJ2-3; D gene unclear. Trimming took off 3 bases at V and 2 bases at J, with 6 bases between the two ends. The germline V gene encodes CDR1 SEHNR and CDR2 FQNEAQ (reference sequence). The CDR3 length is 13 residues. The CDR3 nucleotides are TGTGCCAGCAGCTTTTACACCACAGATACGCAGTATTTT. Encoded protein: CASSFYTTDTQYF. The complete variable domain, with remaining parts taken from reference TRBV7-9 and TRBJ2-3, reads DTGVSQNPRHKITKRGQNVTFRCDPISEHNRLYWYRQTLGQGPEFLTYFQNEAQLEKSRLLSDRFSAERPKGSFSTLEIQRTEQGDSAMYLCASSFYTTDTQYFGPGTRLTVL.

This clone was counted a single time. The chain couples TRBV6-1 to TRBJ2-3; TRBD2 matches at 12 bases. CDR1 MNHNS and CDR2 SASEGT come from the germline V gene. This CDR3 spans 16 amino acids. Germline trimming cut 4 bases from V and 4 bases from J; bases unmatched to any gene: 6. Here the CDR3 reads CASSALAGGPADTQYF. DNA of the CDR3: TGTGCCAGCAGTGCGCTAGCGGGAGGGCCCGCAGATACGCAGTATTTT.

This clone came up once. The chain employs TRBV5-8 and TRBJ2-3; a weak D match, TRBD1 (6 bases). Germline V gene sequence: CDR1 SGHTS, CDR2 YDEGEE. This CDR3 contains 13 residues. Trimming stripped 4 bases from V and 8 bases from J, with 14 bases between. This CDR3 is CASSQSRGSTQYF. The CDR3 DNA sequence: TGTGCCAGCAGCCAATCTAGGGGGAGTACGCAGTATTTT.

This clone was seen a few times. V usage is TRBV18 and J usage is TRBJ1-5; 9 bases are shared with TRBD1. Looked up from germline, CDR1 is KGHSH and CDR2 is LQKENI. V shed 3 bases, J shed 8 bases, and the junction held 11 bases outside the gene matches. The CDR3 consists of 16 residues. The CDR3 DNA sequence: TGTGCCAGCTCACCCAGGGACAGGGTCCAAGGTGAGCCCCAGCATTTT. Translation: CASSPRDRVQGEPQHF. The full variable domain, with the rest looked up from reference TRBV18 and TRBJ1-5, is NAGVMQNPRHLVRRRGQEARLRCSPMKGHSHVYWYRQLPEEGLKFMVYLQKENIIDESGMPKERFSAEFPKEGPSILRIQQVVRGDSAAYFCASSPRDRVQGEPQHFGDGTRLSIL.

The chain carries TRBV2 and TRBJ2-2, with 7 positions matching TRBD1. The germline V gene has CDR1 SNHLY and CDR2 FYNNEI. The CDR3 contains 13 residues. With V trimmed by 6 bases and J by 6 bases, 4 bases remained unmatched. The CDR3: CASRQGSAGELFF. The CDR3 region has the DNA TGTGCCAGCAGACAGGGGAGTGCCGGGGAGCTGTTTTTT.

The chain recombines TRBV5-1 with TRBJ2-2; 9 bases agree with TRBD2. V shed 0 bases, J shed 6 bases, and the junction held 6 bases outside the gene matches. CDR1 and CDR2 from the germline V gene are SGHRS and YFSETQ. This CDR3 has 16 amino acids. The CDR3 sequence: CASSLGVAGGPGELFF. CDR3 sequence (DNA): TGCGCCAGCAGCTTGGGGGTCGCGGGAGGGCCCGGGGAGCTGTTTTTT.

Only a few counts were recorded for this clone. The chain recombines TRBV6-5 with TRBJ1-1; TRBD1 matches at 7 bases. V trimming: 2 bases; J trimming: 0 bases; junction bases outside the gene matches: 3. CDR1 MNHEY and CDR2 SVGAGI come from the germline V gene. The CDR3 extends over 15 amino acids. The CDR3 loop is CASSYGDSLNTEAFF. The CDR3 region has the DNA TGTGCCAGCAGTTACGGGGACAGCTTGAACACTGAAGCTTTCTTT.

This clone appeared a single time. J is TRBJ2-7 and V is TRBV27; D perhaps matches TRBD2 (7 bases). This CDR3 is built from 14 residues. The V end was cut by 2 bases, the J end by 6 bases, with 14 bases between. The germline V gene encodes CDR1 MNHEY and CDR2 SMNVEV (reference sequence). CDR3 sequence reads: CASSLGGGGGEQYF. DNA of the CDR3: TGTGCCAGCAGTTTAGGGGGGGGCGGCGGCGAGCAGTACTTC.

The rearrangement links TRBV29-1 to TRBJ1-2, with D maybe TRBD1 (5 bases). V was pared by 0 bases and J by 7 bases, with 9 bases between. CDR1 and CDR2 from the germline V gene are SQVTM and ANQGSEA. CDR3 length equals 12 residues. The CDR3 sequence is CSVEDLGGGYTF. The CDR3 DNA reads as TGCAGCGTTGAAGATTTGGGGGGTGGCTACACCTTC.

The V call is TRBV14, the J call TRBJ2-7, with TRBD1 matching 9 bases. The germline CDR1 and CDR2 sequences are SGHDN and FVKESK. The CDR3 sequence is 15 residues long. V shed 4 bases and J 1 base; nucleotides not matched to a gene: 5. CDR3 loop: CASSRRQGGSYEQYF. The CDR3 coding sequence is TGTGCCAGCAGCCGGAGACAGGGGGGATCCTACGAGCAGTACTTC.

The J gene is TRBJ2-3, the V gene TRBV20-1, with 8 nucleotides matching TRBD2. Trimming removed 5 bases from V and 2 bases from J; junction bases left unmatched: 18. This CDR3 comprises 18 residues. Germline V gene sequence: CDR1 DFQATT, CDR2 SNEGSKA (reference sequence). CDR3 protein: CSARVLPGLVSDTDTQYF. The CDR3 DNA is TGCAGTGCTCGTGTGCTCCCGGGACTAGTCAGTGACACAGATACGCAGTATTTT.

The V gene is TRBV19, the J gene TRBJ1-2, with TRBD1 identical over 8 bases. This CDR3 has 15 amino acids. After removal of 1 base from V and 5 bases from J, the junction contained 6 bases not matched to a gene. CDR1 LNHDA and CDR2 SQIVND come from the germline V gene (reference sequence). The CDR3 sequence is CASSIAAGQVYGYTF. The CDR3 region has the DNA TGTGCCAGTAGTATAGCAGCGGGACAGGTATATGGCTACACCTTC.

The chain carries TRBV3-1 (or the pseudogene TRBV3-2) and TRBJ2-7; D is possibly TRBD1 (5 bases). Trimming shortened V by 0 bases and J by 6 bases, and 15 bases separated the two germline ends. This CDR3 has 15 residues. The germline V gene has CDR1 LGHDT and CDR2 YNNKEL (reference sequence). CDR3 loop: CASSQDSDTRREQYF. CDR3 DNA: TGTGCCAGCAGCCAAGATTCGGACACCCGGCGCGAGCAGTACTTC.

On this clone itself: Being one base from a much bigger clone, this may be a read error. The chain employs TRBV9 and TRBJ2-2; 9 nucleotides align to TRBD2. Germline V lookup: CDR1 SGDLS, CDR2 YYNGEE. The trim removed 3 bases at V and 2 bases at J, leaving 14 bases unmatched. CDR3 length: 19 residues. The CDR3 loop is CASSGSGTRGGANTGELFF. CDR3 nucleotide sequence: TGTGCCAGCAGCGGATCCGGGACTCGCGGGGGGGCAAACACCGGGGAGCTGTTTTTT.

The chain employs TRBV6-5 and TRBJ2-7, with a tentative D call TRBD2 (5 bases). The germline CDR1 and CDR2 sequences are MNHEY and SVGAGI. The CDR3 is 12 residues long. The V end lost 2 bases, the J end lost 4 bases, and 6 bases lay between the germline ends. CDR3 bases: TGTGCCAGCAGTTACGCGGGTTACGAGCAGTACTTC. This codes for CASSYAGYEQYF.

The table lists this clone with a few counts. The rearrangement joins TRBV2 to TRBJ1-1; 7 bases match TRBD1. Trimming at V came to 7 bases and at J to 3 bases, leaving 8 bases not matched to a gene. The CDR3 has 14 residues. CDR1 SNHLY and CDR2 FYNNEI come from the germline V gene. DNA for the CDR3: TGTGCCAGCATGACAGGGAGGTTGGACACTGAAGCTTTCTTT. This gives the protein CASMTGRLDTEAFF.

This clone was detected a few times. V gene TRBV5-1 combines with J gene TRBJ2-5, with 11 bases identical to TRBD2. The length of the CDR3 is 16 residues. V lost 4 bases, J lost 5 bases, and 10 bases stayed unmatched. CDR1 is SGHRS, CDR2 YFSETQ, per germline. CDR3 DNA: TGCGCCAGCAGCCCCGGGACTAGCGGAGAGGGGGAGACCCAGTACTTC. This codes for CASSPGTSGEGETQYF. Supplemented by reference TRBV5-1 and TRBJ2-5, the full variable domain reads KAGVTQTPRYLIKTRGQQVTLSCSPISGHRSVSWYQQTPGQGLQFLFEYFSETQRNKGNFPGRFSGRQFSNSRSEMNVSTLELGDSALYLCASSPGTSGEGETQYFGPGTRLLVL.

The rearrangement uses TRBV11-2 and TRBJ2-3; TRBD2 matches at 10 bases. The germline V gene encodes CDR1 SGHAT and CDR2 FQNNGV. The CDR3 is 16 residues long. Trimming took 5 bases from V and 4 from J; bases not matched to a gene: 9. Here the CDR3 DNA reads TGTGCCAGCAGCCCACGGACTAGCGGTCGATCAGATACGCAGTATTTT. Protein: CASSPRTSGRSDTQYF.